Following are 24 T cell receptor beta chains from one sample sequenced in a study of blood T cell repertoires in COVID-19. Produced via immunoSEQ multiplex PCR; TCRdb's table is partial and in-frame only. This repertoire shows roughly 200,000 clones, more than 80% found once; its top ten account for 6% to 6.5%. The sequenced sample consisted of PBMCs or T cells enriched from blood (not recorded which). The receptors come from a man in his forties who had recovered from COVID-19.

The V and J genes are TRBV19 and TRBJ1-3, with D possibly TRBD1 on 5 matching bases. CDR1 and CDR2 (germline): LNHDA, SQIVND (reference sequence). The V and J ends lost 3 bases and 3 bases respectively, with 15 bases between them. There are 16 residues in the CDR3. CDR3 coding DNA: TGTGCCAGTAGTATCCCCAAGCAGGGCCATGGAAACACCATATATTTT. It encodes CASSIPKQGHGNTIYF.

This chain uses TRBV11-1 with TRBJ2-3; 8 nucleotides align to TRBD2. With V trimmed by 3 bases and J by 3 bases, 8 bases remained unmatched. The CDR3 runs 16 residues. Germline V CDR1 and CDR2: SGHAT, FQDESV (reference sequence). DNA for the CDR3: TGTGCCAGCAGCTTGTGGACTAGCCCTGGGACAGATACGCAGTATTTT. Protein sequence: CASSLWTSPGTDTQYF.

This chain links TRBV29-1 with TRBJ2-1, with D perhaps TRBD2 (5 bases). This CDR3 region has 12 residues. V dropped 4 bases and J dropped 6 bases, with 10 bases sitting between them. Germline lookup yields CDR1 SQVTM and CDR2 ANQGSEA. Here the CDR3 DNA reads TGCAGCGTTGTACCTCGGGGCAATGAGCAGTTCTTC. Amino acids: CSVVPRGNEQFF.

The chain employs TRBV19 and TRBJ1-5; D not certain. V dropped 3 bases and J dropped 3 bases, with 9 bases sitting between them. CDR3 length: 14 amino acids. Germline V gene lookup returns CDR1 LNHDA and CDR2 SQIVND (reference sequence). The CDR3 DNA reads TGTGCCAGTAGTATGAGGCGTTACAATCAGCCCCAGCATTTT. Its translation is CASSMRRYNQPQHF.

This chain uses TRBV5-6 with TRBJ2-5; tentative D call: TRBD2 (6 bases). Germline V gives CDR1 SGHDT, CDR2 YYEEEE. This CDR3 has 14 residues. The V gene lost 0 bases and the J gene lost 5 bases, with 11 bases spanning the gap. The CDR3 protein is CASSLESGRETQYF. DNA of the CDR3: TGTGCCAGCAGCTTGGAGTCTGGGAGGGAGACCCAGTACTTC.

The J gene is TRBJ1-2, the V gene TRBV19; 8 nucleotides align to TRBD1. J gave up 4 bases and V 1 base, and 5 bases lay outside the gene matches. CDR1 is LNHDA, CDR2 SQIVND, per germline (reference sequence). The CDR3 loop spans 15 amino acids. The CDR3 coding sequence is TGTGCCAGTAGTATAGTTGGGACAGGTGGCTATGGCTACACCTTC. Protein product: CASSIVGTGGYGYTF.

This rearrangement joins TRBV3-1 (or the pseudogene TRBV3-2) to TRBJ2-7, with D unresolved. Trimming cost V 0 bases and J 7 bases, with 19 bases left between them. The CDR3 runs 16 residues. Germline lookup yields CDR1 LGHDT and CDR2 YNNKEL (reference sequence). CDR3 sequence (DNA): TGTGCCAGCAGCCAAGATGGGCCAGGCGTCCTTAGGGAGCAGTACTTC. It specifies CASSQDGPGVLREQYF.

A word on this clone: At the DNA level, this CDR3 is encoded by other sequences in the same sample as well. The chain links TRBV5-1 to TRBJ1-5; 10 nucleotides line up with TRBD1. In germline, CDR1 is SGHRS, CDR2 YFSETQ. The CDR3 consists of 16 residues. The trim removed 0 bases at V and 1 base at J, leaving 1 base unmatched. The CDR3 region has the DNA TGCGCCAGCAGCTTGGGGACAGGGGGGAGCAATCAGCCCCAGCATTTT. Encoded protein: CASSLGTGGSNQPQHF.

The chain uses TRBV5-1 and TRBJ1-4, with D possibly matching TRBD1 (6 bases). V was pared by 4 bases and J by 8 bases, with 18 bases between. Looked up from germline, CDR1 is SGHRS and CDR2 is YFSETQ. This CDR3 is built from 15 residues. The CDR3: CASSRWGQGGEKLFF. The CDR3 DNA follows: TGCGCCAGCAGCCGCTGGGGGCAGGGTGGGGAAAAACTGTTTTTT. Full variable domain (rest looked up from reference TRBV5-1 and TRBJ1-4): KAGVTQTPRYLIKTRGQQVTLSCSPISGHRSVSWYQQTPGQGLQFLFEYFSETQRNKGNFPGRFSGRQFSNSRSEMNVSTLELGDSALYLCASSRWGQGGEKLFFGSGTQLSVL.

The V gene is TRBV5-1, the J gene TRBJ2-1; D is perhaps TRBD1 (6 bases). Trimming removed 1 base at V and 4 bases at J, with 9 bases between. The CDR3 has 14 amino acids. Germline V gene lookup returns CDR1 SGHRS and CDR2 YFSETQ. Here the CDR3 reads CASSLPGQYNEQFF. For the CDR3, the DNA is TGCGCCAGCAGCTTGCCCGGACAGTACAATGAGCAGTTCTTC.

The chain joins TRBV6-2 or TRBV6-3 to TRBJ1-1, with a weak D call TRBD1 (6 bases). The CDR3 is made up of 13 amino acids. Germline values: CDR1 MNHEY, CDR2 SVGEGT. Trimming took 6 bases from V and 5 from J, leaving 13 bases between them. CDR3 loop: CASSLGTLTEAFF. In nucleotides, the CDR3 is TGTGCCAGCAGCCTCGGGACACTAACTGAAGCTTTCTTT.

The V gene is TRBV6-5, the J gene TRBJ2-5, with unresolved D. CDR1 and CDR2 from the germline V gene are MNHEY and SVGAGI. V gave up 6 bases and J gave up 9 bases, with 20 bases separating them. The CDR3 length is 14 residues. As DNA, the CDR3 is TGTGCCAGCAGCACGCCCTTTAATCCGTCGGCCCAGTACTTC. It yields the protein CASSTPFNPSAQYF.

The CDR3 spells CASSWGTGAEAFF. CDR3 bases: TGTGCCAGCAGCTGGGGGACAGGGGCCGAAGCTTTCTTT. This chain joins TRBV11-2 and TRBJ1-1; TRBD1 matches at 10 bases. This CDR3 is 13 amino acids long. Per germline, CDR1 SGHAT and CDR2 FQNNGV. The V gene end was trimmed by 4 bases and the J gene end by 8 bases; junction bases not matched to a gene: 4.

This clone was recorded only once. The chain is built from TRBV12-3 or TRBV12-4 and TRBJ2-1; D possibly corresponds to TRBD1 (6 bases). The V end was cut by 6 bases, the J end by 4 bases, with 10 bases between. CDR3 length: 13 amino acids. DNA for the CDR3: TGTGCCAGCAGGTTTACAGGGTACAATGAGCAGTTCTTC. It translates to CASRFTGYNEQFF.

This sequence joins TRBV15 and TRBJ1-2; TRBD1 matches at 8 bases. Germline CDR1 and CDR2: LNHNV and YYDKDF (reference sequence). The CDR3 extends over 17 amino acids. V lost 0 bases to trimming and J lost 0 bases; unmatched junction nucleotides: 6. The CDR3 DNA sequence: TGTGCCACCAGCAGAGATTCCACGGACAGGGCTAACTATGGCTACACCTTC. Translating it yields CATSRDSTDRANYGYTF.

The V call is TRBV5-5, the J call TRBJ2-2, with unresolved D. Looked up from germline, CDR1 is SGHKS and CDR2 is YYEKEE (reference sequence). Trimming cost V 4 bases and J 7 bases, with 5 bases left between them. The CDR3 extends over 11 amino acids. CDR3 bases: TGTGCCAGCAGCGGCCTCGGGGAGCTGTTTTTT. Encoded protein: CASSGLGELFF.

V gene TRBV30 combines with J gene TRBJ1-6; 7 bases map to TRBD1. The V segment lost 2 bases and the J segment 8 bases; nucleotides outside the gene matches: 3. Looked up from germline, CDR1 is GTSNPN and CDR2 is SVGIG (reference sequence). The CDR3 loop spans 13 amino acids. CDR3 protein: CAWSTQGHSPLHF. The CDR3 DNA reads TGTGCCTGGAGTACACAGGGGCATTCACCCCTCCACTTT. The full variable domain, rest sourced from reference TRBV30 and TRBJ1-6, is SQTIHQWPATLVQPVGSPLSLECTVEGTSNPNLYWYRQAAGRGLQLLFYSVGIGQISSEVPQNLSASRPQDRQFILSSKKLLLSDSGFYLCAWSTQGHSPLHFGNGTRLTVT.

This chain connects TRBV5-5 to TRBJ1-1; TRBD1 aligns across 7 bases. CDR3 length: 15 residues. Germline-derived CDR1 and CDR2 are SGHKS and YYEKEE (reference sequence). With 4 bases clipped from V and 0 bases from J, the junction kept 6 bases outside the gene matches. CDR3: CASSGTGALNTEAFF. Here the CDR3 DNA reads TGTGCCAGCAGCGGTACAGGGGCTTTGAACACTGAAGCTTTCTTT.

This clone was found a few times. The genes are TRBV30 and TRBJ1-2, with TRBD1 as a possible D gene (6 bases). Germline-derived CDR1 and CDR2 are GTSNPN and SVGIG (reference sequence). V lost 1 base to trimming and J lost 8 bases, with 11 bases between them. This CDR3 comprises 12 residues. CDR3 residues: CAWSGAGEGYTF. As DNA, the CDR3 is TGTGCCTGGAGTGGGGCAGGGGAAGGCTACACCTTC.

The rearrangement links TRBV5-1 to TRBJ1-6, with 7 bases identical to TRBD1. Germline CDR1 and CDR2: SGHRS and YFSETQ. This CDR3 region has 15 residues. V trimming: 5 bases; J trimming: 10 bases; junction bases outside the gene matches: 12. DNA for the CDR3: TGCGCCAGCAGACTCGCGGGAGGGGGCTTCTCACCCCTCCACTTT. Amino acids: CASRLAGGGFSPLHF.

The chain uses TRBV30 and TRBJ1-2; D may be TRBD1 (5 bases). The CDR3 is made up of 11 amino acids. Trimming shortened V by 3 bases and J by 7 bases, and 9 bases separated the two germline ends. CDR1 GTSNPN and CDR2 SVGIG come from the germline V gene (reference sequence). For the CDR3, the DNA is TGTGCCTGGAGCCCAGGGTTTGGCTACACCTTC. Protein: CAWSPGFGYTF.

The chain joins TRBV24-1 to TRBJ2-7; possibly TRBD1 for D (5 bases). CDR1 and CDR2 (germline): KGHDR, SFDVKD. Trimming pared 0 bases from V and 2 bases from J, leaving 7 bases between. The CDR3 is 14 amino acids. CDR3 loop: CATSDLDRPYEQYF. In nucleotides, the CDR3 is TGTGCCACCAGTGATTTGGACAGACCCTACGAGCAGTACTTC.

The chain joins TRBV9 to TRBJ2-1; D is possibly TRBD2 (7 bases). Trimming took 4 bases from V and 6 from J, leaving 20 bases between them. CDR1 and CDR2 (germline): SGDLS, YYNGEE. The CDR3 runs 16 residues. This chain's CDR3 is CASSPRAGHPPNEQFF. Written as DNA, the CDR3 is TGTGCCAGCAGCCCTCGAGCGGGACACCCGCCCAATGAGCAGTTCTTC.

The chain has TRBV28 and TRBJ1-1, with a tentative D call TRBD1 (5 bases). V lost 8 bases and J 8 bases, leaving 18 bases between the germline ends. CDR3 length: 13 residues. Per the germline V gene, CDR1 is MDHEN and CDR2 is SYDVKM. This chain's CDR3 is CASLLWGGDEAFF. The CDR3 DNA reads as TGTGCCAGCCTATTATGGGGGGGTGACGAAGCTTTCTTT.